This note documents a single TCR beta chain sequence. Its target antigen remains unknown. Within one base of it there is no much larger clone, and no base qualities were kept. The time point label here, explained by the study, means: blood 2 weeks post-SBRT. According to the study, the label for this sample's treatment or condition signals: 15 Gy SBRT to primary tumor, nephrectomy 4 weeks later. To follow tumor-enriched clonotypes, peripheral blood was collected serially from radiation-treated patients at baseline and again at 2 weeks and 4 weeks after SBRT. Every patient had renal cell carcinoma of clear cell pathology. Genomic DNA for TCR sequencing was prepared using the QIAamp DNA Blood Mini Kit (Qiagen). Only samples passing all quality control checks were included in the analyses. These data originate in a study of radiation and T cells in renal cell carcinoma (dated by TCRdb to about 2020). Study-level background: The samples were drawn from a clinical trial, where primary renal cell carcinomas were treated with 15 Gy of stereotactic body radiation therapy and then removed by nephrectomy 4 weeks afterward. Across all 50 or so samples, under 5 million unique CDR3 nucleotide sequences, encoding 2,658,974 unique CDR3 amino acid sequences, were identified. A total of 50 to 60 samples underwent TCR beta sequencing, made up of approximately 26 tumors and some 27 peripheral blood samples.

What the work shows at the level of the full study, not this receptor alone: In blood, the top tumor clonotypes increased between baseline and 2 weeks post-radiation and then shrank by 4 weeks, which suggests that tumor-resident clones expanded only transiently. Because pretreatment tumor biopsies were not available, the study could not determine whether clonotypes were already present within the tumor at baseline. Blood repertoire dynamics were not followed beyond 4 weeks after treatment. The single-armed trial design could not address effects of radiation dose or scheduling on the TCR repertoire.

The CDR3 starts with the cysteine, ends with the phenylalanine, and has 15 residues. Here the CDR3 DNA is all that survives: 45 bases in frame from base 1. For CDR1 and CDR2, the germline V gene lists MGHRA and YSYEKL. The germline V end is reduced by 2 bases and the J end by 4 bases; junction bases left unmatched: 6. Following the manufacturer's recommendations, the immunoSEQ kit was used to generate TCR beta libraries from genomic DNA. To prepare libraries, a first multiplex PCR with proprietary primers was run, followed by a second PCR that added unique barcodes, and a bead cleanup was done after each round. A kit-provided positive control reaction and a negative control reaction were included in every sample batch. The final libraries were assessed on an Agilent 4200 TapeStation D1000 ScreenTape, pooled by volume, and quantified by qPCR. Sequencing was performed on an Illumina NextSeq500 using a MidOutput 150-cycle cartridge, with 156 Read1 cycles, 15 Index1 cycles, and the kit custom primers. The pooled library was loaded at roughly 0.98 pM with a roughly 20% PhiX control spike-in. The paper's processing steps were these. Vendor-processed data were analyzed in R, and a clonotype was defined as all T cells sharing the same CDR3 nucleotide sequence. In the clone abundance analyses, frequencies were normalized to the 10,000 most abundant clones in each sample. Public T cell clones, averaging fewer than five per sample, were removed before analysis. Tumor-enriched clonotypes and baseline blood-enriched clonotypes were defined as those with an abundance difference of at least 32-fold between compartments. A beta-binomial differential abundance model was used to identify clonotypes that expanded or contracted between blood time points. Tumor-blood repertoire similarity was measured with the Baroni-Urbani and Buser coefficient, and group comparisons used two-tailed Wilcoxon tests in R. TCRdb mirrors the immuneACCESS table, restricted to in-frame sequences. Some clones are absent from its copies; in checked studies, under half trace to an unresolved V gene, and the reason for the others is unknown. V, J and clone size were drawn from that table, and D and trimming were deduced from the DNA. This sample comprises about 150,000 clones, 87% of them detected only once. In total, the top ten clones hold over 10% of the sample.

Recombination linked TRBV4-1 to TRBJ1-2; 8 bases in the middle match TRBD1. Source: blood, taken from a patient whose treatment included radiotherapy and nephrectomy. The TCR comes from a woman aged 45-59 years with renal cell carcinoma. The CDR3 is CASSQPGQARYGYTF. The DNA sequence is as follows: TGCGCCAGCAGCCAACCGGGACAGGCGCGCTATGGCTACACCTTC.